Below are 12 T cell receptor beta chains sequenced from a single sample in a study of neurological immune-mediated disorders. One entry per CDR3 protein, called by TCRdb with MiXCR from the 5' RACE reads. This sample has 130,000 or so distinct CDR3 sequences; 3% to 3.5% occur once, and the top ten carry over 1%. The sequenced material came from PBMCs. Receptors originate from a woman aged 25 to 45 with multiple sclerosis.

This clonotype was seen repeatedly, ten times or more. The gene calls are TRBV7-2 and TRBJ1-6; maybe TRBD1 (5 bases). This CDR3 spans 14 amino acids. V lost 5 bases to trimming and J lost 7 bases, with 12 bases between them. Per the germline V gene, CDR1 is SGHTA and CDR2 is FQGNSA. The CDR3 nucleotides read TGTGCCAGCAGCCCTATCCCAGGGAATTCACCCCTCCACTTT. Encoded protein: CASSPIPGNSPLHF.

In this sample, this clonotype turned up many times. This chain joins TRBV7-8 and TRBJ1-1; a weak D match, TRBD1 (5 bases). This CDR3 contains 17 residues. V was pared by 4 bases and J by 1 base, with 19 bases between. The germline CDR1 and CDR2 sequences are SGHVS and FQNEAQ. The CDR3: CASSSGHTGNSNTEAFF. CDR3 sequence (DNA): TGTGCCAGCAGCTCAGGACATACCGGGAACTCGAACACTGAAGCTTTCTTT.

This clonotype was seen repeatedly, ten times or more. Here the CDR3 DNA reads TGTGCCAGCAGCTTGGATCTGTCAGGCGACCCGGGAGATACGCAGTATTTT. Translation: CASSLDLSGDPGDTQYF. This chain uses TRBV5-6 with TRBJ2-3; D gene unclear. From germline, CDR1 is SGHDT and CDR2 YYEEEE. This CDR3 region has 17 residues. The V and J ends lost 0 bases and 5 bases respectively, with 19 bases between them.

This clonotype was counted ten times or more. The chain recombines TRBV7-2 with TRBJ2-7; 7 nucleotides align to TRBD1. Germline assignment: CDR1 SGHTA and CDR2 FQGNSA. The CDR3 is made up of 14 amino acids. V gave up 11 bases and J gave up 1 base; unmatched junction bases: 11. The CDR3 bases are TGTGCCCGCCCCCCGGGACAGTCGTCCTACGAGCAGTACTTC. It translates to CARPPGQSSYEQYF.

The table lists this clonotype with many counts. This chain links TRBV28 with TRBJ1-5, with TRBD1 matching over 7 bases. The CDR3 has 17 amino acids. J gave up 3 bases and V 3 bases, and 11 bases lay outside the gene matches. Germline loops: CDR1 MDHEN, CDR2 SYDVKM. The CDR3 here is CASSFPGTAPINQPQHF. Here the CDR3 DNA reads TGTGCCAGCAGTTTCCCCGGGACAGCTCCTATCAATCAGCCCCAGCATTTT.

Only a few counts were recorded for this clonotype. The chain couples TRBV6-6 to TRBJ1-1; no reliable D call. The CDR3 loop spans 14 amino acids. Between the trimmed V and J ends, which lost 7 bases and 1 base, there was a span of 13 bases. The V gene's germline CDR1 is MNHNY and CDR2 SVGAGI (reference sequence). CDR3 sequence reads: CASTPRAPNTEAFF. The CDR3 coding sequence is TGTGCCAGCACCCCCCGGGCACCGAACACTGAAGCTTTCTTT.

This clonotype has a count of ten or more. The rearrangement joins TRBV6-6 to TRBJ1-6; 7 nucleotides align to TRBD1. Germline CDR1 and CDR2: MNHNY and SVGAGI (reference sequence). The CDR3 spans 13 residues. After removal of 5 bases from V and 13 bases from J, the junction contained 8 bases not matched to a gene. This chain's CDR3 is CASSQTGKWPLHF. In DNA, the CDR3 is TGTGCCAGCAGTCAGACAGGGAAGTGGCCCCTCCACTTT.

This clonotype was found many times. This sequence joins TRBV6-6 and TRBJ2-1, with D unresolved. Trimming shortened V by 0 bases and J by 0 bases, and 15 bases separated the two germline ends. CDR1 MNHNY and CDR2 SVGAGI come from the germline V gene (reference sequence). There are 18 residues in the CDR3. CDR3 DNA: TGTGCCAGCAGTTACTCCCTTGGCGGAGCCAGCTCCTACAATGAGCAGTTCTTC. Translated: CASSYSLGGASSYNEQFF.

This clonotype has at least ten counts. The genes are TRBV5-1 and TRBJ2-1, with D possibly TRBD1 on 5 matching bases. From germline, CDR1 is SGHRS and CDR2 YFSETQ. This CDR3 is built from 13 residues. V was trimmed by 0 bases and J by 6 bases, leaving 7 bases between them. This CDR3 reads CASSLGQPNEQFF. Written as DNA, the CDR3 is TGCGCCAGCAGCTTGGGACAGCCCAATGAGCAGTTCTTC.

Many counts were recorded for this clonotype. The CDR3 here is CASSLSARYNEQFF. The CDR3 nucleotides are TGTGCCAGCAGTTTATCGGCTAGATACAATGAGCAGTTCTTC. The V gene is TRBV27, the J gene TRBJ2-1; D is unclear. Germline CDR1 MNHEY, CDR2 SMNVEV (reference sequence). This CDR3 has 14 amino acids. Trimming took 0 bases from V and 4 from J, leaving 7 bases between them.

Notes on this clonotype: This could be a read error, since a much larger clone is one nucleotide away. The final CDR3 position lacks the conserved phenylalanine or tryptophan, pointing to a likely read error. CDR3 region: CASSGPNEKLFI. In DNA, the CDR3 is TGTGCTTCTTCAGGGCCGAATGAAAAACTGTTTATT. This rearrangement joins TRBV12-3 or TRBV12-4 to TRBJ1-4, with D possibly TRBD1 on 5 matching bases. This CDR3 has 12 amino acids.

This clonotype was observed many times. CDR3 bases: TGTGCCAGCAGCTCTTCGTGGGGAAAAAGGTACGAGCAGTACTTC. As protein: CASSSSWGKRYEQYF. The chain joins TRBV5-6 to TRBJ2-7; D unclear. This CDR3 is built from 15 residues. In germline, CDR1 is SGHDT, CDR2 YYEEEE. Trimming took 3 bases from V and 4 from J, leaving 17 bases between them.